This T cell receptor beta chain was identified in a study of cytotoxic CD8 clonotypes in ibrutinib-treated CLL. Study-level findings and limits: Clonality correlated strongly with circulating CD8+ T cells and exceeded age-matched healthy donors at baseline.

As regards this clone: Its antigen remains unidentified. The limits of the CDR3 on the DNA are not certain, so only TCRdb's listed CDR3 is given.

Deep sequencing aimed at 1 in 200,000 to 1 in 1 million T cells' resolution. Assay: immunoSEQ multiplex PCR; the TCRdb copy retains only in-frame clones and omits some. This table holds around 250,000 clones, around three quarters found once. Inclusive of both ends, the CDR3 amounts to 17 amino acids. Germline CDR1 SGHAT, CDR2 FQNNGV. This clonotype was sampled from a human donor with chronic lymphocytic leukemia. The sequenced sample was PBMCs, obtained after 24 months of ibrutinib treatment. The chain carries TRBV11-2 and TRBJ2-3; TRBD1, as called in the table, went unchecked against the DNA. The CDR3 sequence: CASSPLTGPSTSDTQYF.